A single sample is the source of the 8 T cell receptor beta chains below, sequenced in a study of shared T cell receptors in the human thymus. The repertoire was sequenced with immunoSEQ multiplex PCR; TCRdb's copy has only in-frame clones and lacks some. The data contain 500,000 to 750,000 clones, approximately 87% of them singletons. The data were also submitted as part of a second study, on human thymus T cells.

The sample consisted of thymocytes. The receptor set was obtained from a boy younger than two with a congenital heart defect.

This rearrangement joins TRBV6-1 to TRBJ1-1, with 9 bases aligning to TRBD1. The CDR3 consists of 13 residues. Per germline, CDR1 MNHNS and CDR2 SASEGT. Trimming removed 7 bases from V and 3 bases from J; junction bases left unmatched: 3. Written as DNA, the CDR3 is TGTGCCAGCACCTGGGACAGGGACACTGAAGCTTTCTTT. Residues: CASTWDRDTEAFF.

This clone was picked up a small number of times. This chain uses TRBV4-1 with TRBJ2-1; 8 bases map to TRBD2. CDR3 length: 17 residues. V shed 3 bases and J 6 bases; nucleotides not matched to a gene: 13. Germline V CDR1 and CDR2: MGHRA, YSYEKL. The CDR3 DNA sequence: TGCGCCAGCAGCCACGATTTGGCAGCGGGGGCCTTCAATGAGCAGTTCTTC. Protein: CASSHDLAAGAFNEQFF.

This clone has only one observation. An end of the junction does not agree with germline; a read error may underlie this. The chain joins TRBV10-1 to TRBJ2-1, with 8 bases matching TRBD2. Germline CDR1 reads WNHNN; CDR2 reads SYGVQD (reference sequence). The CDR3 covers 15 residues. DNA for the CDR3: TGCGCCAGCAGTCTACGGGAGGGCTCCCACAATGAGCAGTTCTTC. Translating gives CASSLREGSHNEQFF.

For this clone: The same CDR3 arises from other DNA sequences in this sample as well. The DNA of the CDR3 is TGTGCCACCAGCACAAGACCGGGACTAGCGGGAGAAGGCAATGAGCAGTTCTTC. It encodes CATSTRPGLAGEGNEQFF. The chain uses TRBV15 and TRBJ2-1, with TRBD2 matching over 14 bases. Germline CDR1 reads LNHNV; CDR2 reads YYDKDF (reference sequence). The CDR3 consists of 18 residues. V dropped 4 bases and J dropped 6; count of bases not matched to a gene: 11. The whole variable domain, remainder taken from reference TRBV15 and TRBJ2-1, is DAMVIQNPRYQVTQFGKPVTLSCSQTLNHNVMYWYQQKSSQAPKLLFHYYDKDFNNEADTPDNFQSRRPNTSFCFLDIRSPGLGDTAMYLCATSTRPGLAGEGNEQFFGPGTRLTVL.

The chain employs TRBV4-2 and TRBJ2-1, with D perhaps TRBD1 (6 bases). V lost 2 bases and J 2 bases, leaving 13 bases between the germline ends. Germline V lookup: CDR1 LGHNA, CDR2 YNFKEQ. This CDR3 comprises 16 residues. The CDR3 loop reads CASSQNREGTYNEQFF. The CDR3 DNA is TGTGCCAGCAGCCAAAACAGGGAAGGGACCTACAATGAGCAGTTCTTC.

This clone came up once. The chain is built from TRBV5-1 and TRBJ2-2; 10 nucleotides line up with TRBD2. Germline lookup yields CDR1 SGHRS and CDR2 YFSETQ. The V gene end was trimmed by 0 bases and the J gene end by 6 bases; junction bases not matched to a gene: 5. This CDR3 spans 16 amino acids. CDR3 in DNA: TGCGCCAGCAGCTTGGCGAGCGGGAGGGCCCCCGGGGAGCTGTTTTTT. This encodes CASSLASGRAPGELFF. The full variable domain, its missing parts supplied by reference TRBV5-1 and TRBJ2-2, is KAGVTQTPRYLIKTRGQQVTLSCSPISGHRSVSWYQQTPGQGLQFLFEYFSETQRNKGNFPGRFSGRQFSNSRSEMNVSTLELGDSALYLCASSLASGRAPGELFFGEGSRLTVL.

The rearrangement links TRBV30 to TRBJ2-3; D gene ambiguous. This CDR3 comprises 13 residues. The germline CDR1 and CDR2 sequences are GTSNPN and SVGIG (reference sequence). Trimming took 3 bases from V and 14 from J, leaving 21 bases between them. The chain's CDR3 is CAWSYATVDWAYF. CDR3 coding DNA: TGTGCCTGGAGCTACGCCACGGTCGATTGGGCGTATTTT. Supplemented by reference TRBV30 and TRBJ2-3, the full variable domain reads SQTIHQWPATLVQPVGSPLSLECTVEGTSNPNLYWYRQAAGRGLQLLFYSVGIGQISSEVPQNLSASRPQDRQFILSSKKLLLSDSGFYLCAWSYATVDWAYFGPGTRLTVL.

V and J are TRBV7-3 and TRBJ1-4, with D maybe TRBD1 (5 bases). CDR3 length: 15 amino acids. CDR1 and CDR2 from the germline V gene are SGHTA and FQGTGA. The ends were cut back, 2 bases at V and 6 bases at J, with 13 bases in the middle. The CDR3 region is CASSLWRVGDEKLFF. The CDR3 DNA follows: TGTGCCAGCAGCTTATGGAGGGTGGGGGATGAAAAACTGTTTTTT.